The rows below give T cell receptor beta chains drawn from one sample of a study of cytomegalovirus exposure and HLA in healthy donors. Only in-frame clones appear in the TCRdb table, and some are missing; sequencing was by immunoSEQ multiplex PCR. The repertoire holds some 40,000 clones, with approximately 82% as singletons. The sample was PBMCs. The receptor source for this set is a woman aged 18-29 years in good health and CMV-seropositive. Both conserved end residues are part of each CDR3. The D gene is left open where the match is weak. Rows give clone size only sometimes, using once, few, many, or a class for an expanded clone.

j_gene	d_gene	abundance	v_gene	CDR3nt	CDR3aa
TRBJ1-1	TRBD1	-	TRBV28	TGTGCCAGCAGGGGGACAGCGAACACTGAAGCTTTCTTT	CASRGTANTEAFF
TRBJ1-1	-	-	TRBV30	TGTGCCTGGAGGGACAAAAAGATGAACACTGAAGCTTTCTTT	CAWRDKKMNTEAFF
TRBJ2-1	-	-	TRBV5-4	TGTGCCAGCAGCGAGGGGGTGGGGGACAATGAGCAGTTCTTC	CASSEGVGDNEQFF
TRBJ1-2	TRBD1	-	TRBV23-1	TGCGCCAGCAGTCAAGCCCTATACAGGGGCGCGAACTATGGCTACACCTTC	CASSQALYRGANYGYTF
TRBJ2-7	TRBD1	-	TRBV28	TGTGCCAGCACCGAAACCGGGACAGGGGATAATTTC	CASTETGTGDNF
TRBJ1-2	-	-	TRBV19	TGTGCCAGCTACAAGGCAGGGTTTGATGGCTACACCTTC	CASYKAGFDGYTF
TRBJ1-2	TRBD1	-	TRBV19	TGTGCCAGTAGTATCGGGAGAGACAGGGCGGCTGGCTACACCTTC	CASSIGRDRAAGYTF
TRBJ2-1	-	-	TRBV5-1	TGCGCCAGCAGCTTTTCCGGAGAGCCCGACAATGAGCAGTTCTTC	CASSFSGEPDNEQFF
TRBJ2-5	TRBD1	-	TRBV7-6	TGTGCCAGCAGCTCCCTACCGGTGCGGGACAGGGGGTTGGGAGAGACCCAGTACTTC	CASSSLPVRDRGLGETQYF
TRBJ2-5	TRBD1	-	TRBV28	TGTGCCAGCAGTAAAGTATGGACAGGGGGAGGAGAGACCCAGTACTTC	CASSKVWTGGGETQYF
TRBJ2-1	-	-	TRBV25-1	TGTGCCAGCAGTGACCCCGCGGGGCCATCGAAATACAATGAGCAGTTCTTC	CASSDPAGPSKYNEQFF
TRBJ2-5	TRBD1	-	TRBV5-1	TGCGCCAGCAGCTTCCGGGACAGGGCAGGGGAGCAGTACTTC	CASSFRDRAGEQYF
TRBJ2-1	-	-	TRBV28	TGTGCCAGCAGTTTAAGCGTCAGGCAGTTCTTC	CASSLSVRQFF
TRBJ1-2	-	-	TRBV15	TGTGCCACCAGCAGGGAACGGGTGGGGGGAGGCATCTATGGCTACACCTTC	CATSRERVGGGIYGYTF
TRBJ2-5	TRBD2	-	TRBV30	TGTGCCTGGCTCGGGACTAGCGGGAGAGAGTACCAAGAGACCCAGTACTTC	CAWLGTSGREYQETQYF
TRBJ2-2	TRBD2	-	TRBV7-2	TGTGCCAGCAGGTGGACTAGTTCCACCGGGGAGCTGTTTTTT	CASRWTSSTGELFF
TRBJ2-3	-	-	TRBV6-1	TGTGCCAGCAGCGTCGTAGCCCCAGATACGCAGTATTTT	CASSVVAPDTQYF
TRBJ2-1	TRBD2	once	TRBV27	TGTGCCAGCAGTTTATTGGGACTAGGAGTTGGGCAGTTCTTC	CASSLLGLGVGQFF
TRBJ1-4	TRBD1	-	TRBV2	TGTGCCAGCACCCGCCGACAGGGGGCAAGGGAAAAACTGTTTTTT	CASTRRQGAREKLFF
TRBJ2-3	TRBD2	-	TRBV2	TGTGCCAGCAAGTTTAGCGGGGGGGCAGATACGCAGTATTTT	CASKFSGGADTQYF
TRBJ1-1	-	-	TRBV29-1	TGCAGCGTTGAGATGGGGGGGATAAGGACATGGGGCACTGAAGCTTTCTTT	CSVEMGGIRTWGTEAFF
TRBJ1-3	-	-	TRBV29-1	TGCAGCGTTGTCCCGGGGTTCTCTGGAAACACCATATATTTT	CSVVPGFSGNTIYF
TRBJ2-3	TRBD1	-	TRBV7-6	TGTGCCAGCAGCTCCATTACGTGGCAGGGGGGCACAGATACGCAGTATTTT	CASSSITWQGGTDTQYF
TRBJ1-6	-	-	TRBV12-5	TGTGCTAGTGGTTTGGGAGGTTGGGGGGGTTTTAATTCACCCCTCCACTTT	CASGLGGWGGFNSPLHF
TRBJ2-2	-	-	TRBV18	TGTGCCAGCTCCCCCTCCGGGGGGCCCGGGGAGCTGTTTTTT	CASSPSGGPGELFF
TRBJ2-5	TRBD2	-	TRBV5-6	TGTGCCAGCAGCCAACTAGCGGGGGGGGAAGAGACCCAGTACTTC	CASSQLAGGEETQYF
TRBJ1-2	TRBD1	-	TRBV11-2	TGTGCCAGCAGCTTAGATCCCGAGGGGACAGGCTATGGCTACACCTTC	CASSLDPEGTGYGYTF